This note documents a single TCR beta chain sequence. The antigen is undetermined. A much larger clone sits a single nucleotide away, making a read error possible. The data are from a study of T cell repertoires in cytomegalovirus infection. As for the study in general: CMV epitopes that were recently identified and HLA-C-restricted were used alongside well-studied HLA-B-restricted ones. Signatures in public TCR beta sequences pointed to both CMV infection and matching HLA type.

The germline V gene encodes CDR1 SEHNR and CDR2 FQNEAQ (reference sequence). The CDR3 covers 16 residues. TCRdb redid the calling of the reads with MiXCR, one entry per CDR3 protein. The sample lists 700,000 to 900,000 distinct CDR3 sequences, 29% occurring once. Study conclusions and caveats: Carriage of CMV together with the relevant HLA was identifiable through cumulative public TCR beta family frequency.

V usage is TRBV7-9 and J usage is TRBJ2-1; D may be TRBD1 (6 bases). This sequence originates from a human donor in good health (CMV status not recorded). Some clones in this sample may be carry-over from other donors' samples. Sequenced here: cultured CD8+ T cells from PBMCs, sampled from culture after CMV antigen stimulation. CDR3 nucleotide sequence: TGTGCCGGCAGCCCCAACAGGGAATCTTCATACAATGAGCAGTTCTTC. Translation: CAGSPNRESSYNEQFF.